The sequence of this TCR beta chain was determined in a study of blood T cell repertoires in COVID-19. Study-level background: T cells, B-cell-depleted T cells, or PBMCs provided the cDNA or gDNA that served as material.

The protocol was immunoSEQ multiplex PCR, while the TCRdb copy is restricted to in-frame clones and leaves out a portion. The sample has some 300,000 clones; about 90% are singletons. V lost 5 bases to trimming and J lost 0 bases, with 14 bases between them. CDR3 length: 15 amino acids. Germline assignment: CDR1 MNHEY and CDR2 SMNVEV (reference sequence). The cohort comprised adults aged roughly 18 to 100 years residing in under 25 US areas. The TCR originated in a woman under 40 who had recovered from COVID-19. The sequenced sample was PBMCs or T cells enriched from blood (not recorded which). This chain connects TRBV27 to TRBJ2-7; D gene unclear. Here the CDR3 reads CASSLTAESSYEQYF. The CDR3 coding sequence is TGTGCCAGCAGTCTAACCGCGGAAAGCTCCTACGAGCAGTACTTC.